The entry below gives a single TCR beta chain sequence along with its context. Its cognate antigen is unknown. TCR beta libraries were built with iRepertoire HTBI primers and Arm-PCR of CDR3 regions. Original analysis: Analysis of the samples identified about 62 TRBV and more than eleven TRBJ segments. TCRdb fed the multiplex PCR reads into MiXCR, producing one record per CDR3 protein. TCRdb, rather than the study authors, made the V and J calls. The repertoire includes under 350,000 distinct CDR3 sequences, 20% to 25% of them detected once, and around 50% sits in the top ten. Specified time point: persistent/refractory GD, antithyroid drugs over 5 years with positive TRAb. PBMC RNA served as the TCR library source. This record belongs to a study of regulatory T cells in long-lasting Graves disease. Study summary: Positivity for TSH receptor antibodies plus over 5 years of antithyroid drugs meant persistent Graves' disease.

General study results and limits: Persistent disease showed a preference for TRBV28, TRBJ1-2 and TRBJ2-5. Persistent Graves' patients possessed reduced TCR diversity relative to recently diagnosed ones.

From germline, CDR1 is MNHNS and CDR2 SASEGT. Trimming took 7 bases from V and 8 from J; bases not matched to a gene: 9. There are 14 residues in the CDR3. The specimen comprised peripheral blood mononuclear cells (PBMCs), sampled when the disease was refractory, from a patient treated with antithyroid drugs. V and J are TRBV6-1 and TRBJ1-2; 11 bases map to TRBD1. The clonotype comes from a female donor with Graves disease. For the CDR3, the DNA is TGTGCCAGCACTTTTGGGACAGGGGGGGGAGGCTACACCTTC. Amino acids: CASTFGTGGGGYTF.